This TCR beta chain emerged from a study of early T cells in non-severe SARS-CoV-2 infection. Study-level background: The sequenced material was bulk RNA from unsorted whole blood, and its chains were unpaired.

Study findings and constraints: VDJdb matching favored anti-spike CD8 responses, missing private and CD4 specificities.

In regard to this clonotype: Its antigen remains unidentified.

Germline V gene lookup returns CDR1 SGHVT and CDR2 SQSDAQ. The CDR3 extends over 16 amino acids. V was clipped by 4 bases and J by 3 bases, with 18 bases between them. TCRdb fed the 5' RACE reads into MiXCR, producing one record per CDR3 protein. The sample has tens of thousands of distinct CDR3 sequences; roughly a fifth are singletons. The clonotype comes from an adult who was a healthcare worker with PCR-confirmed SARS-CoV-2 infection or an uninfected control (not recorded which). Specimen: whole blood, collected at baseline. V and J are TRBV7-4 and TRBJ2-5, with a possible D match to TRBD2 (6 bases). CDR3 loop: CASSSENPGRKETQYF. CDR3 bases: TGTGCCAGCAGCTCGGAGAACCCAGGGAGGAAAGAGACCCAGTACTTC.